The present entry profiles one T cell receptor (beta chain) with its context. This entry belongs to a study of shared clonotypes between healthy human individuals. Trimming pared 4 bases from V and 6 bases from J, leaving 12 bases between. The CDR3 sequence is 13 residues long. The germline CDR1 and CDR2 sequences are GTSNPN and SVGIG (reference sequence). This table comes from immunoSEQ multiplex PCR, and its TCRdb copy is limited to in-frame clones, with some not included. Of fewer than 350,000 clones in the sample, around 90% are singletons; the top ten hold roughly 15%. The sequencing sample was made of memory CD8+ T cells sorted from blood. This sample's subset: CD45RO+ cells pooled with CCR7-negative TemRA cells. This chain links TRBV30 with TRBJ2-2; D may be TRBD1 (6 bases). This TCR was recovered from a man aged 18 to 29 in good health. CDR3 sequence reads: CAWIDSGAGELFF. In DNA, the CDR3 is TGTGCCTGGATCGATTCAGGGGCCGGGGAGCTGTTTTTT.